This T cell receptor beta chain is from a study of preoperative IRX-2 immunotherapy in early breast cancer. Treatment of the sample: preoperative locoregional IRX-2 cytokine immunotherapy. Patients received preoperative, locoregional IRX-2 cytokine immunotherapy in a phase Ib study. Trimming took off 5 bases at V and 2 bases at J, with 13 bases between the two ends. This CDR3 is built from 14 residues. Germline values: CDR1 SGHTA, CDR2 FQGNSA. Sequencing used immunoSEQ multiplex PCR; TCRdb keeps in-frame clones, though not all of them. The sample has 55,000 to 70,000 clones, roughly 94% seen once. The chain carries TRBV7-2 and TRBJ2-7; D is possibly TRBD2 (6 bases). This sequence was found in a human donor with breast cancer. This sample was obtained from a patient treated with IRX-2 immunotherapy. CDR3 DNA: TGTGCCAGCAGCCCCGGGGGAAGCCCCTACGAGCAGTACTTC. Translated: CASSPGGSPYEQYF.